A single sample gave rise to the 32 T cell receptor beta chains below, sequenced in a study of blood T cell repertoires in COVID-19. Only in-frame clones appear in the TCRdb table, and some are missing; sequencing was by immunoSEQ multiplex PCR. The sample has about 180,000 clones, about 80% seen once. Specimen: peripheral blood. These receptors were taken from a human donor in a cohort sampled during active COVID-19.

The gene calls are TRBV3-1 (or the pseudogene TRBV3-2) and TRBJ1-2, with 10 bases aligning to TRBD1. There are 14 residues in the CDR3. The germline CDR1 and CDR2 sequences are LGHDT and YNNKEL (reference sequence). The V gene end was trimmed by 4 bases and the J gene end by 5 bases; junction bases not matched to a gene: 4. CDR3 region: CASSLGQGRYGYTF. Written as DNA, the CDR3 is TGTGCCAGCAGCCTGGGACAGGGGCGATATGGCTACACCTTC.

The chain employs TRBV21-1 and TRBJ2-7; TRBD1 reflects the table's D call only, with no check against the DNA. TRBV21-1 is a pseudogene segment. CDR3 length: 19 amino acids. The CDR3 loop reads CASSQKEGQGGWSSYEQYF. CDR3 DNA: TGTGCCAGCAGCCAAAAGGAGGGACAGGGGGGATGGAGCTCCTACGAGCAGTACTTC.

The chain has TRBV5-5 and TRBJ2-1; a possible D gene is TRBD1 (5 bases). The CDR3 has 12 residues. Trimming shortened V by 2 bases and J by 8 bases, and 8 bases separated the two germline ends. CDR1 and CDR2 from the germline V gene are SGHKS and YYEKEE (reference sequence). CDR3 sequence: CASSFTGDEQFF. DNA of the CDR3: TGTGCCAGCAGCTTTACAGGAGATGAGCAGTTCTTC. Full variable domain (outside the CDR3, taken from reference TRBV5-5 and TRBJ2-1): DAGVTQSPTHLIKTRGQQVTLRCSPISGHKSVSWYQQVLGQGPQFIFQYYEKEERGRGNFPDRFSARQFPNYSSELNVNALLLGDSALYLCASSFTGDEQFFGPGTRLTVL.

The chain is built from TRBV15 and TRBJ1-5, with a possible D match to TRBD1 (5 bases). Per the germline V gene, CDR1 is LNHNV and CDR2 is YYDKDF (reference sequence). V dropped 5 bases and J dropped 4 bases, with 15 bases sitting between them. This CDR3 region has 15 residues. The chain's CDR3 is CATSPGQGGNQPQHF. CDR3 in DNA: TGTGCCACCAGCCCCGGGCAGGGAGGGAATCAGCCCCAGCATTTT.

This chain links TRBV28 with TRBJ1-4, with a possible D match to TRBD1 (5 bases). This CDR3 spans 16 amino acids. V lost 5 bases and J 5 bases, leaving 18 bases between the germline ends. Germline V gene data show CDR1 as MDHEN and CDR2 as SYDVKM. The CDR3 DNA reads TGTGCCAGCAGTACCCCCAGGGAGGCTCTAAATGAAAAACTGTTTTTT. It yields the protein CASSTPREALNEKLFF.

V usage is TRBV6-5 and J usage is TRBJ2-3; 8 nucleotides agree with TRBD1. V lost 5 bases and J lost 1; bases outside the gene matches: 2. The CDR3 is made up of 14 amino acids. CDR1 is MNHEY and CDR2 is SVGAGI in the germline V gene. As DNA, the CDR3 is TGTGCCAGCAGTCGGGACAGGCGCACAGATACGCAGTATTTT. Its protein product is CASSRDRRTDTQYF.

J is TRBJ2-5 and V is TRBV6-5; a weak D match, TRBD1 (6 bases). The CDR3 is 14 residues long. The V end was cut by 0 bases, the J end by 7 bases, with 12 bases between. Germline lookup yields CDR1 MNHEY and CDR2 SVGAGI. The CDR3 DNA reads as TGTGCCAGCAGTTACTCCGAGGGGGAAGGGACCCAGTACTTC. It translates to CASSYSEGEGTQYF.

CDR3 in amino acids: CSVSTGAGEQYF. For the CDR3, the DNA is TGCAGCGTTTCGACTGGAGCCGGCGAGCAGTACTTC. The rearrangement joins TRBV29-1 to TRBJ2-7, with D uncertain. V was cut by 5 bases and J by 6 bases, with 14 bases left in between. The germline V gene has CDR1 SQVTM and CDR2 ANQGSEA. The CDR3 has 12 residues.

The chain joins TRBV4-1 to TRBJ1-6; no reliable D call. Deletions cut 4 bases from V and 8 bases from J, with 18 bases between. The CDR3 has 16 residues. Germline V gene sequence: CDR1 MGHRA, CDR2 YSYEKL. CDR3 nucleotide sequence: TGCGCCAGCAGCCCCCCCCAGGATGTTCTGGATTCACCCCTCCACTTT. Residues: CASSPPQDVLDSPLHF.

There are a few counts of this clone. The CDR3 loop reads CASSTGHRLGNTIYF. The CDR3 DNA is TGTGCCAGTAGTACCGGACATCGGTTGGGGAACACCATATATTTT. The rearrangement uses TRBV19 and TRBJ1-3; the D gene is possibly TRBD1 (5 bases). CDR1 is LNHDA and CDR2 is SQIVND in the germline V gene (reference sequence). Trimming removed 4 bases at V and 7 bases at J, with 17 bases between. CDR3 length: 15 residues.

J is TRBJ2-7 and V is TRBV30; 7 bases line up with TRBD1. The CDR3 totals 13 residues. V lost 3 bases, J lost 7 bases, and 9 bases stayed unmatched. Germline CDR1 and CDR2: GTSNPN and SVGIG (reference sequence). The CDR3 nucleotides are TGTGCCTGGAGGGTACAGGGGAAAGGAGAGCAGTACTTC. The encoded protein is CAWRVQGKGEQYF.

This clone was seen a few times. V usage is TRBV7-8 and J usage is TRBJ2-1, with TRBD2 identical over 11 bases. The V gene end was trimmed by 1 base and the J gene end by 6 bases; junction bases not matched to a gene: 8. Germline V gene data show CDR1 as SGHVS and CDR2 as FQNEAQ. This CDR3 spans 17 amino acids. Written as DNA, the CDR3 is TGTGCCAGCAGCTTAGTGAGAACTAGCGGGGGTTTCAATGAGCAGTTCTTC. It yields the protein CASSLVRTSGGFNEQFF.

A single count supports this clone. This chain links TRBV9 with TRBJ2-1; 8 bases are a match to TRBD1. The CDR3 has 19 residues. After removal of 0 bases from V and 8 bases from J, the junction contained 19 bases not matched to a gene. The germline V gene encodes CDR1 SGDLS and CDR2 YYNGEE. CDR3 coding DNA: TGTGCCAGCAGCGTAGAATTTCTGGAGTTAGGACAGGGTCTGGATGAGCAGTTCTTC. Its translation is CASSVEFLELGQGLDEQFF.

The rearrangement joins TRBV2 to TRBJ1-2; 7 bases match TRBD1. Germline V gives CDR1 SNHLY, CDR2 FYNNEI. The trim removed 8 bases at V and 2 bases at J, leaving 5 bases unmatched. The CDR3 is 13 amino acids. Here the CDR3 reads CASEGQTNYGYTF. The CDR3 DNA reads TGTGCCAGCGAGGGACAGACGAACTATGGCTACACCTTC.

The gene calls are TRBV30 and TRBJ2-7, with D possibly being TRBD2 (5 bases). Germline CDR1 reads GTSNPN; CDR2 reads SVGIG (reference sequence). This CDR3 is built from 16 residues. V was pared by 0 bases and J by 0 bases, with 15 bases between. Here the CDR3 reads CAWSVRRTGSSYEQYF. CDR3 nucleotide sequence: TGTGCCTGGAGTGTACGGCGGACGGGGAGCTCCTACGAGCAGTACTTC.

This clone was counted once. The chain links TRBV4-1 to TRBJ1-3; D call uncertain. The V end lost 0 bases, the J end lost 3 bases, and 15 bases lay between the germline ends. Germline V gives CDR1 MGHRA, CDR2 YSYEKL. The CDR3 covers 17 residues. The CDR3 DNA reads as TGCGCCAGCAGCCAAGAGGAGCAGTCCGGTTTTGGAAACACCATATATTTT. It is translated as CASSQEEQSGFGNTIYF.

The CDR3 region is CASSQEVSRGNTGELFF. DNA of the CDR3: TGCGCCAGCAGCCAAGAAGTATCCCGGGGGAACACCGGGGAGCTGTTTTTT. This chain links TRBV4-1 with TRBJ2-2, with D possibly TRBD2 on 5 matching bases. The CDR3 totals 17 residues. In germline, CDR1 is MGHRA, CDR2 YSYEKL. The ends were cut back, 0 bases at V and 1 base at J, with 12 bases in the middle.

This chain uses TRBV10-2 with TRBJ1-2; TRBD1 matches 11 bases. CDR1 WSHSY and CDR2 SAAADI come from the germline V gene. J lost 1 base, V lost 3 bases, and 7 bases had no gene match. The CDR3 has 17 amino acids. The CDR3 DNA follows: TGCGCCAGCAGTGATGCCGGGGGGACAGGGGGTAACTATGGCTACACCTTC. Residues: CASSDAGGTGGNYGYTF.

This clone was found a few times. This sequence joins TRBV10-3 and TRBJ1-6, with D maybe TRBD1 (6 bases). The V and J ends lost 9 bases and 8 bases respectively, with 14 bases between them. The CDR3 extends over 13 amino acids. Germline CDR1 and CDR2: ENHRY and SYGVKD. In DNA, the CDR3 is TGTGCCATAAAGTCAGGGGTCGATTCACCCCTCCACTTT. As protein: CAIKSGVDSPLHF.

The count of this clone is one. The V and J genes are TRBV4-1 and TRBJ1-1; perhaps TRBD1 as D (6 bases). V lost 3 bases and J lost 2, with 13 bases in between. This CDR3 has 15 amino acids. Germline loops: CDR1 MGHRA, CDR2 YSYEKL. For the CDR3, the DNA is TGCGCCAGCAGCCAGAGGGGGGGGGCTAACACTGAAGCTTTCTTT. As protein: CASSQRGGANTEAFF.

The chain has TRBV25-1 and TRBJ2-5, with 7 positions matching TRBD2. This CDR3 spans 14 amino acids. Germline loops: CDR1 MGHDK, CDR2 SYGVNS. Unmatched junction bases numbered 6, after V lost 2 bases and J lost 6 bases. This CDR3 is CASSEPTSVQTQYF. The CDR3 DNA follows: TGTGCCAGCAGTGAACCTACTAGCGTCCAGACCCAGTACTTC.

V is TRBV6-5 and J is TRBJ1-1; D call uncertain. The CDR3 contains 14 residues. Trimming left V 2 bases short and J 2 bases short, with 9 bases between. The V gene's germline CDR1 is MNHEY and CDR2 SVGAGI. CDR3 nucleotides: TGTGCCAGCAGTTACGGCCAGATAAACACTGAAGCTTTCTTT. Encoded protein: CASSYGQINTEAFF.

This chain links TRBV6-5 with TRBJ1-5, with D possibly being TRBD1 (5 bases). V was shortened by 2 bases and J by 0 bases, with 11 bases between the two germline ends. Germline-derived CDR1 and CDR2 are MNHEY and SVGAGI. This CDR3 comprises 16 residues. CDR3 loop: CASSYGGFYSNQPQHF. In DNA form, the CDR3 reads TGTGCCAGCAGTTACGGGGGGTTCTATAGCAATCAGCCCCAGCATTTT.

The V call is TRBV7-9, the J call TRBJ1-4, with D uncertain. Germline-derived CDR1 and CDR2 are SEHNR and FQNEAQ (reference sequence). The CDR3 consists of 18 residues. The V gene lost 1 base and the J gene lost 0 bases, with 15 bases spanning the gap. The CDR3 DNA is TGTGCCAGCAGCTTAGAGAGGGTTCGATACACAACTAATGAAAAACTGTTTTTT. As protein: CASSLERVRYTTNEKLFF.

This chain's CDR3 is CASSLVDFRTGFSGNTIYF. In nucleotides, the CDR3 is TGTGCCAGCAGCTTAGTAGACTTTCGGACAGGTTTCTCTGGAAACACCATATATTTT. This chain links TRBV7-3 with TRBJ1-3, with TRBD1 matching over 7 bases. V dropped 2 bases and J dropped 0; count of bases not matched to a gene: 13. Looked up from germline, CDR1 is SGHTA and CDR2 is FQGTGA. The CDR3 extends over 19 amino acids.

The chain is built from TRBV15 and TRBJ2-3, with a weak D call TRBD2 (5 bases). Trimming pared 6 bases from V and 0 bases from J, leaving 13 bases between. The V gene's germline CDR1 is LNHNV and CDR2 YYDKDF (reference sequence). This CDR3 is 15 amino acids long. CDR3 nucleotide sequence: TGTGCCACCAGTCAAGCGGTAGTTAGCACAGATACGCAGTATTTT. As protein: CATSQAVVSTDTQYF. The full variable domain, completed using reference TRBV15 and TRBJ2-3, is DAMVIQNPRYQVTQFGKPVTLSCSQTLNHNVMYWYQQKSSQAPKLLFHYYDKDFNNEADTPDNFQSRRPNTSFCFLDIRSPGLGDTAMYLCATSQAVVSTDTQYFGPGTRLTVL.

Here the CDR3 reads CASSLDSLSTDTQYF. The CDR3 DNA reads TGTGCCAGCAGCTTAGACTCCCTGTCCACAGATACGCAGTATTTT. The rearrangement links TRBV11-2 to TRBJ2-3; no clear D. The CDR3 is 15 residues long. V was shortened by 0 bases and J by 2 bases, with 9 bases between the two germline ends. The V gene's germline CDR1 is SGHAT and CDR2 FQNNGV.

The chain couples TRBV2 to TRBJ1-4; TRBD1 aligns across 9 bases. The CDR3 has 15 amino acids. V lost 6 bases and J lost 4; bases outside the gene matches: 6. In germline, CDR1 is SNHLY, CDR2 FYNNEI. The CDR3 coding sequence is TGTGCCAGCAGGGGAACAGGGGGCTTTAATGAAAAACTGTTTTTT. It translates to CASRGTGGFNEKLFF.

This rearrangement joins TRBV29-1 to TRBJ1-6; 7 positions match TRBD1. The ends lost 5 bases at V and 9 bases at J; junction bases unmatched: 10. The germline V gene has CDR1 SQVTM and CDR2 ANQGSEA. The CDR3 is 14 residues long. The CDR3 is CSVREGDSGSPLHF. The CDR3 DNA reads TGCAGCGTTCGAGAGGGGGACAGTGGTTCACCCCTCCACTTT.

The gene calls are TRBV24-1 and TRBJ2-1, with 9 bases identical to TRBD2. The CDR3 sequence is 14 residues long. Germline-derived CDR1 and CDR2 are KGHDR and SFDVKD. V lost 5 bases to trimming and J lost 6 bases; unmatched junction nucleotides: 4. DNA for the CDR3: TGTGCCACCAGTGCCAGCGGGGGGCCCAATGAGCAGTTCTTC. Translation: CATSASGGPNEQFF.

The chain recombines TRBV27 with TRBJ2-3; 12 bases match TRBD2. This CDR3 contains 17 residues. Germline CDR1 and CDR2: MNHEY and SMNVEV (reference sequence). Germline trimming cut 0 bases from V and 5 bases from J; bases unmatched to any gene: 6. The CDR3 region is CASSLSSGLAGVDTQYF. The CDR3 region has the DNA TGTGCCAGCAGTTTATCTTCGGGACTAGCGGGTGTAGATACGCAGTATTTT.

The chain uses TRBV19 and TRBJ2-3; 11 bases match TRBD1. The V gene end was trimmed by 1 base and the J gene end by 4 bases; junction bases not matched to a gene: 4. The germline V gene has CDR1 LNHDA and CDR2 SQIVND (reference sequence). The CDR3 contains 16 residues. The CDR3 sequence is CASSIAPGQGADTQYF. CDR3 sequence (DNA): TGTGCCAGTAGTATAGCCCCGGGACAGGGGGCAGATACGCAGTATTTT.